This T cell receptor beta chain derives from a study of PD-1 blockade in mismatch repair-deficient tumors. General study results and limits: After pembrolizumab, tumor-resident clones rose rapidly, then generally contracted before radiologic responses.

This clone was counted a single time. Its specificity is unknown. Trimming took off 8 bases at V and 1 base at J, with 15 bases between the two ends. This CDR3 has 14 residues. In germline, CDR1 is MNHNY, CDR2 SVGAGI (reference sequence). Using immunoSEQ multiplex PCR, the repertoire was profiled, and TCRdb retains in-frame clones only, with some absent. The sample carries tens of thousands of clones, about 78% recorded once. PCR or immunohistochemistry showed mismatch repair deficiency in every enrolled patient. The chain has TRBV6-6 and TRBJ2-7; no clear D gene. Sequencing was performed on peripheral blood, taken 2 weeks after starting pembrolizumab. The sequence derives from an adult with mismatch repair-deficient cancer. The chain's CDR3 is CASVGSQNSYEQYF. In DNA form, the CDR3 reads TGTGCCAGCGTCGGCAGCCAAAATTCCTACGAGCAGTACTTC.